Listed below are T cell receptor beta chains from one sample, sequenced in a study of blood T cell repertoires in COVID-19. Measured with immunoSEQ multiplex PCR; TCRdb has only the in-frame clones, and not every one. This sample yields roughly 200,000 clones, of which approximately 90% are seen a single time; roughly 21% belongs to the top ten. Input material: peripheral blood. The receptors were gathered from a man aged 60-69 years with active or convalescent COVID-19. CDR3s include the opening cysteine and the closing phenylalanine or tryptophan. Each record gives: D gene, clone size, V gene, J gene, CDR3 protein, CDR3 DNA. A D gene is named only where the DNA matches it firmly. Clone size is given for some rows only: seen once, a few or many times, or a class if the clone is expanded.

d_gene: .
abundance: once
v_gene: TRBV19
j_gene: TRBJ2-5
CDR3aa: CASTDRSHQETQYF
CDR3nt: TGTGCCAGTACCGACAGGAGCCACCAAGAGACCCAGTACTTC

d_gene: .
abundance: .
v_gene: TRBV30
j_gene: TRBJ2-7
CDR3aa: CAWSPHLTYEQYF
CDR3nt: TGTGCCTGGAGTCCCCACCTAACCTACGAGCAGTACTTC

d_gene: TRBD1
abundance: .
v_gene: TRBV15
j_gene: TRBJ2-2
CDR3aa: CATSRDQTGTGVGRLFF
CDR3nt: TGTGCCACCAGCAGAGATCAAACCGGGACAGGGGTTGGTCGGCTGTTTTTT

d_gene: TRBD1
abundance: .
v_gene: TRBV25-1
j_gene: TRBJ1-6
CDR3aa: CASSHNAGTGGSPLHF
CDR3nt: TGTGCCAGCAGTCATAACGCCGGGACAGGGGGTTCACCCCTCCACTTT

d_gene: .
abundance: .
v_gene: TRBV6-5
j_gene: TRBJ1-4
CDR3aa: CASSPMGGNNEKLFF
CDR3nt: TGTGCCAGCAGTCCCATGGGGGGGAACAATGAAAAACTGTTTTTT

d_gene: TRBD2
abundance: .
v_gene: TRBV7-3
j_gene: TRBJ2-1
CDR3aa: CASSPFLAGGRNEQFF
CDR3nt: TGTGCCAGCAGTCCCTTTTTAGCGGGGGGGCGCAATGAGCAGTTCTTC

d_gene: TRBD1
abundance: .
v_gene: TRBV29-1
j_gene: TRBJ1-1
CDR3aa: CSVIQGAVDTEAFF
CDR3nt: TGCAGCGTTATACAGGGGGCGGTGGACACTGAAGCTTTCTTT

d_gene: .
abundance: .
v_gene: TRBV5-1
j_gene: TRBJ1-1
CDR3aa: CASRGTEKNTEAFF
CDR3nt: TGCGCCAGCAGAGGTACAGAAAAGAACACTGAAGCTTTCTTT

d_gene: .
abundance: .
v_gene: TRBV11-2
j_gene: TRBJ1-4
CDR3aa: CASSPLGGEKLFF
CDR3nt: TGTGCCAGCAGCCCACTCGGGGGTGAAAAACTGTTTTTT

d_gene: .
abundance: .
v_gene: TRBV7-2
j_gene: TRBJ2-1
CDR3aa: CASSPGGGLGEQFF
CDR3nt: TGTGCCAGCAGCCCGGGTGGTGGTTTGGGTGAGCAGTTCTTC

d_gene: TRBD2
abundance: .
v_gene: TRBV24-1
j_gene: TRBJ2-5
CDR3aa: CATSDPLAGGQETQYF
CDR3nt: TGTGCCACCAGTGATCCACTAGCGGGAGGCCAAGAGACCCAGTACTTC

d_gene: TRBD1
abundance: .
v_gene: TRBV9
j_gene: TRBJ1-5
CDR3aa: CASSVEGTGGTSNQPQHF
CDR3nt: TGTGCCAGCAGCGTAGAGGGGACAGGGGGCACAAGCAATCAGCCCCAGCATTTT

d_gene: TRBD1
abundance: .
v_gene: TRBV5-5
j_gene: TRBJ1-3
CDR3aa: CASSGLGQGRGNTIYF
CDR3nt: TGTGCCAGCAGCGGGCTGGGACAGGGGCGCGGAAACACCATATATTTT

d_gene: TRBD2
abundance: .
v_gene: TRBV7-9
j_gene: TRBJ2-5
CDR3aa: CASSSGLAGGLGQETQYF
CDR3nt: TGTGCCAGCAGTTCTGGACTAGCGGGGGGGCTGGGCCAAGAGACCCAGTACTTC

d_gene: TRBD1
abundance: .
v_gene: TRBV7-3
j_gene: TRBJ2-7
CDR3aa: CASSSRQGNRSYEQYF
CDR3nt: TGTGCCAGCAGCTCAAGACAGGGGAACAGAAGCTACGAGCAGTACTTC

d_gene: .
abundance: .
v_gene: TRBV4-2
j_gene: TRBJ1-2
CDR3aa: CASSQGMAGAESEGYTF
CDR3nt: TGTGCCAGCAGCCAAGGAATGGCAGGGGCGGAATCCGAAGGCTACACCTTC

d_gene: .
abundance: .
v_gene: TRBV7-9
j_gene: TRBJ1-6
CDR3aa: CASSVYRSSSYNSPLHF
CDR3nt: TGTGCCAGCAGCGTTTACAGGAGTTCCTCCTATAATTCACCCCTCCACTTT

d_gene: TRBD2
abundance: .
v_gene: TRBV5-8
j_gene: TRBJ2-3
CDR3aa: CASSSGLAAHTQYF
CDR3nt: TGTGCCAGCAGCTCGGGACTAGCGGCACATACGCAGTATTTT

d_gene: .
abundance: once
v_gene: TRBV19
j_gene: TRBJ1-4
CDR3aa: CASRALVGEKLFF
CDR3nt: TGTGCCAGTAGGGCCCTGGTTGGTGAAAAACTGTTTTTT

d_gene: .
abundance: .
v_gene: TRBV29-1
j_gene: TRBJ2-4
CDR3aa: CSVEGEQIQYF
CDR3nt: TGCAGCGTTGAAGGAGAACAGATTCAGTACTTC

d_gene: .
abundance: .
v_gene: TRBV27
j_gene: TRBJ1-2
CDR3aa: CASSLSRGHGYTF
CDR3nt: TGTGCCAGCAGTTTATCCAGGGGACATGGCTACACCTTC

d_gene: TRBD1
abundance: .
v_gene: TRBV5-1
j_gene: TRBJ2-1
CDR3aa: CASSLVSGGRNEQFF
CDR3nt: TGCGCCAGCAGCTTGGTGTCAGGGGGCCGAAATGAGCAGTTCTTC

d_gene: .
abundance: once
v_gene: TRBV25-1
j_gene: TRBJ1-1
CDR3aa: CASTGGRNTEAFF
CDR3nt: TGTGCCAGCACCGGAGGGAGGAACACTGAAGCTTTCTTT

d_gene: .
abundance: .
v_gene: TRBV7-9
j_gene: TRBJ1-5
CDR3aa: CASSLGTGSPYQPQHF
CDR3nt: TGTGCCAGCAGCTTAGGAACAGGGTCGCCCTATCAGCCCCAGCATTTT

d_gene: TRBD1
abundance: .
v_gene: TRBV19
j_gene: TRBJ1-2
CDR3aa: CASSTGGNYGYTF
CDR3nt: TGTGCCAGTAGTACAGGGGGGAACTATGGCTACACCTTC

d_gene: .
abundance: .
v_gene: TRBV25-1
j_gene: TRBJ1-3
CDR3aa: CASSEYRGATNTIYF
CDR3nt: TGTGCCAGCAGTGAATATCGGGGGGCTACGAACACCATATATTTT

d_gene: TRBD1
abundance: .
v_gene: TRBV19
j_gene: TRBJ1-1
CDR3aa: CASSTKGTENTEAFF
CDR3nt: TGTGCCAGTAGTACCAAGGGGACAGAGAACACTGAAGCTTTCTTT

d_gene: .
abundance: .
v_gene: TRBV6-5
j_gene: TRBJ2-7
CDR3aa: CASSYDSDPSYEQYF
CDR3nt: TGTGCCAGCAGTTACGACAGCGACCCATCCTACGAGCAGTACTTC

d_gene: .
abundance: .
v_gene: TRBV7-9
j_gene: TRBJ2-7
CDR3aa: CASDSGYEQYF
CDR3nt: TGTGCCAGCGATTCGGGCTACGAGCAGTACTTC

d_gene: TRBD1
abundance: .
v_gene: TRBV2
j_gene: TRBJ2-1
CDR3aa: CASSARDRGGIEQFF
CDR3nt: TGTGCCAGCAGTGCCCGGGACAGGGGAGGTATTGAGCAGTTCTTC

d_gene: TRBD2
abundance: .
v_gene: TRBV11-3
j_gene: TRBJ2-3
CDR3aa: CASSSTSGGVADTQYF
CDR3nt: TGTGCCAGCAGCTCGACTAGCGGGGGGGTTGCAGATACGCAGTATTTT

d_gene: TRBD1
abundance: .
v_gene: TRBV19
j_gene: TRBJ1-2
CDR3aa: CASEPGQGAYGYTF
CDR3nt: TGTGCCAGTGAACCGGGACAGGGGGCCTATGGCTACACCTTC

d_gene: .
abundance: .
v_gene: TRBV5-1
j_gene: TRBJ1-2
CDR3aa: CASSQGGQPRYGYTF
CDR3nt: TGCGCCAGCAGCCAAGGAGGACAGCCAAGATATGGCTACACCTTC

d_gene: TRBD2
abundance: .
v_gene: TRBV5-1
j_gene: TRBJ2-5
CDR3aa: CASSPPSGGQETQYF
CDR3nt: TGCGCCAGCAGCCCCCCGAGCGGGGGGCAGGAGACCCAGTACTTC

d_gene: .
abundance: .
v_gene: TRBV5-1
j_gene: TRBJ2-1
CDR3aa: CASSLAYRRGYNEQFF
CDR3nt: TGCGCCAGCAGCTTGGCCTATAGGAGGGGCTACAATGAGCAGTTCTTC

d_gene: .
abundance: .
v_gene: TRBV10-3
j_gene: TRBJ2-5
CDR3aa: CAISETAGETQYF
CDR3nt: TGTGCCATCAGTGAGACTGCCGGGGAGACCCAGTACTTC

d_gene: .
abundance: .
v_gene: TRBV19
j_gene: TRBJ1-2
CDR3aa: CASSPGTSYGYTF
CDR3nt: TGTGCCAGTAGTCCCGGGACTTCCTATGGCTACACCTTC

d_gene: .
abundance: .
v_gene: TRBV11-2
j_gene: TRBJ1-2
CDR3aa: CASSFLPDRGNYGYTF
CDR3nt: TGTGCCAGCAGCTTCTTACCGGATCGGGGTAACTATGGCTACACCTTC

d_gene: TRBD2
abundance: once
v_gene: TRBV10-3
j_gene: TRBJ2-3
CDR3aa: CALRETSGGAGSSDTQYF
CDR3nt: TGTGCCCTCCGTGAAACTAGCGGGGGGGCGGGGAGCTCAGATACGCAGTATTTT

d_gene: .
abundance: .
v_gene: TRBV29-1
j_gene: TRBJ2-5
CDR3aa: CSVTRTSQETQYF
CDR3nt: TGCAGCGTGACTCGGACATCGCAAGAGACCCAGTACTTC

d_gene: .
abundance: .
v_gene: TRBV14
j_gene: TRBJ1-2
CDR3aa: CASSQDRLAGFNGYTF
CDR3nt: TGTGCCAGCAGCCAAGATCGGTTGGCAGGATTTAATGGCTACACCTTC

d_gene: .
abundance: .
v_gene: TRBV11-2
j_gene: TRBJ1-1
CDR3aa: CASSSFGDTEAFF
CDR3nt: TGTGCCAGCAGCTCCTTCGGGGACACTGAAGCTTTCTTT

d_gene: .
abundance: .
v_gene: TRBV6-5
j_gene: TRBJ2-7
CDR3aa: CASSLEGTKSYEQYF
CDR3nt: TGTGCCAGCAGCCTAGAGGGGACAAAATCCTACGAGCAGTACTTC

d_gene: .
abundance: .
v_gene: TRBV11-2
j_gene: TRBJ1-5
CDR3aa: CASSLDPGFGQPQHF
CDR3nt: TGTGCCAGCAGCTTAGATCCAGGGTTCGGCCAGCCCCAGCATTTT

d_gene: .
abundance: .
v_gene: TRBV18
j_gene: TRBJ2-3
CDR3aa: CASSPPSDTQYF
CDR3nt: TGTGCCAGCTCACCACCCTCAGATACGCAGTATTTT

d_gene: TRBD1
abundance: few
v_gene: TRBV6-1
j_gene: TRBJ2-7
CDR3aa: CASSEAMGQGNEQYF
CDR3nt: TGTGCCAGCAGTGAAGCCATGGGACAGGGGAACGAGCAGTACTTC

d_gene: .
abundance: once
v_gene: TRBV3-1/TRBV3-2
j_gene: TRBJ2-3
CDR3aa: CASTPGGNTQYF
CDR3nt: TGTGCCAGCACCCCAGGAGGGAATACGCAGTATTTT

d_gene: TRBD2
abundance: .
v_gene: TRBV7-7
j_gene: TRBJ2-5
CDR3aa: CASSPYRRGLTQYF
CDR3nt: TGTGCCAGCAGCCCCTATAGGCGGGGGTTAACCCAGTACTTC

d_gene: TRBD1
abundance: .
v_gene: TRBV27
j_gene: TRBJ2-7
CDR3aa: CASRQTGQGAREQYF
CDR3nt: TGTGCCAGCAGACAGACGGGACAGGGGGCGCGGGAGCAGTACTTC

d_gene: TRBD2
abundance: .
v_gene: TRBV15
j_gene: TRBJ2-7
CDR3aa: CATSRESGGAYEQYF
CDR3nt: TGTGCCACCAGCAGGGAGAGCGGGGGGGCTTACGAGCAGTACTTC

d_gene: .
abundance: .
v_gene: TRBV5-4
j_gene: TRBJ1-4
CDR3aa: CASSLGGGMDEKLFF
CDR3nt: TGTGCCAGCAGCTTGGGTGGAGGGATGGATGAAAAACTGTTTTTT